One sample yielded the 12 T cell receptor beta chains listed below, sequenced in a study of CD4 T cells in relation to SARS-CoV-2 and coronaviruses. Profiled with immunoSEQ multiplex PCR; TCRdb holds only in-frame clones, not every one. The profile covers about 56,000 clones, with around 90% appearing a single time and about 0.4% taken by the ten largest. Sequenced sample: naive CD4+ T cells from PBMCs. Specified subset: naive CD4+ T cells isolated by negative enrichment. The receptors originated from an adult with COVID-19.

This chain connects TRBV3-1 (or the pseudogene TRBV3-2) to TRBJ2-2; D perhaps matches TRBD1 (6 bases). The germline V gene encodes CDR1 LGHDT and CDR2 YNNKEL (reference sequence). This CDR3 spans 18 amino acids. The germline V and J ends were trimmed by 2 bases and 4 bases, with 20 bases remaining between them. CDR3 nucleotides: TGTGCCAGCAGCCAATCGTTTTGGCTTGACAGGACCACCGGGGAGCTGTTTTTT. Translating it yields CASSQSFWLDRTTGELFF.

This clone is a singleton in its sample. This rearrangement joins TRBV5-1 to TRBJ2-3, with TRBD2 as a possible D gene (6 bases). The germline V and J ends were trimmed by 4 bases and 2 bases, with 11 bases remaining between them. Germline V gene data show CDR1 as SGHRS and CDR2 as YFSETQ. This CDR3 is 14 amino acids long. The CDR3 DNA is TGCGCCAGCAGCCCCAGCGGGTCCACAGATACGCAGTATTTT. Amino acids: CASSPSGSTDTQYF. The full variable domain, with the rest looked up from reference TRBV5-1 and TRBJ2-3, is KAGVTQTPRYLIKTRGQQVTLSCSPISGHRSVSWYQQTPGQGLQFLFEYFSETQRNKGNFPGRFSGRQFSNSRSEMNVSTLELGDSALYLCASSPSGSTDTQYFGPGTRLTVL.

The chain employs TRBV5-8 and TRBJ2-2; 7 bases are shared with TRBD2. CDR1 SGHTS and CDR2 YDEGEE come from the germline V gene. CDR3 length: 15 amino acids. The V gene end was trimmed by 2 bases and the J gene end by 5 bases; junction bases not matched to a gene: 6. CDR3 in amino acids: CASSFVGGRTGELFF. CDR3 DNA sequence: TGTGCCAGCAGCTTCGTGGGAGGGCGAACCGGGGAGCTGTTTTTT.

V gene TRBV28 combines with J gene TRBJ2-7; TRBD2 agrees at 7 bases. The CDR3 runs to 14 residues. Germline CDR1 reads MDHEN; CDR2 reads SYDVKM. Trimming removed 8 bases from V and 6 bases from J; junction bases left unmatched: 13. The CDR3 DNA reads TGTGCCAGCCTAAAGGGCGGGAGTTTGCGCGAGCAGTACTTC. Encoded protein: CASLKGGSLREQYF.

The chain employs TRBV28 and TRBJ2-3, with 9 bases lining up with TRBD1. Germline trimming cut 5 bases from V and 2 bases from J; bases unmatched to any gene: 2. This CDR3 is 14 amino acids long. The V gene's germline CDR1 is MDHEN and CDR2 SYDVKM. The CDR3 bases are TGTGCCAGCAGTGACAGGGGGAACACAGATACGCAGTATTTT. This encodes CASSDRGNTDTQYF.

CDR3 in amino acids: CASSLLGFEKLFF. In DNA, the CDR3 is TGTGCCAGCAGCTTGTTAGGGTTTGAAAAACTGTTTTTT. The V and J genes are TRBV5-5 and TRBJ1-4, with D hard to call. This CDR3 region has 13 residues. CDR1 is SGHKS and CDR2 is YYEKEE in the germline V gene (reference sequence). V dropped 1 base and J dropped 7 bases, with 8 bases sitting between them.

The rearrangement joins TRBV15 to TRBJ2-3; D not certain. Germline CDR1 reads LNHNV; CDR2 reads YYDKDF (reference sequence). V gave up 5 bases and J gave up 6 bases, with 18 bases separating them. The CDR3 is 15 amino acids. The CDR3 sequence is CATSRFQSTVDTQYF. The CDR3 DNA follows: TGTGCCACCAGCCGTTTCCAAAGTACCGTGGATACGCAGTATTTT.

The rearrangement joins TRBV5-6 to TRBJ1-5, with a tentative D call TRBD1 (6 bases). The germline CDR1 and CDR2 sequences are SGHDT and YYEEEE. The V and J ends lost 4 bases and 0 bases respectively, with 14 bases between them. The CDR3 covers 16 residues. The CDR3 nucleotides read TGTGCCAGCAGCCCCGGGGGGCCCCATAGCAATCAGCCCCAGCATTTT. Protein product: CASSPGGPHSNQPQHF. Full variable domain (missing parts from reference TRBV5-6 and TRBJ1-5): DAGVTQSPTHLIKTRGQQVTLRCSPKSGHDTVSWYQQALGQGPQFIFQYYEEEERQRGNFPDRFSGHQFPNYSSELNVNALLLGDSALYLCASSPGGPHSNQPQHFGDGTRLSIL.

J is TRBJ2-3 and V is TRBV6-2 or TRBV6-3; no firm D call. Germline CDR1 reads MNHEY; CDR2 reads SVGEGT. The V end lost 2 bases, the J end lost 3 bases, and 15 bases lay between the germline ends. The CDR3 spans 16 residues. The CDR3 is CASSYIGDPQTDTQYF. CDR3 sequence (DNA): TGTGCCAGCAGTTACATTGGAGACCCCCAGACAGATACGCAGTATTTT.

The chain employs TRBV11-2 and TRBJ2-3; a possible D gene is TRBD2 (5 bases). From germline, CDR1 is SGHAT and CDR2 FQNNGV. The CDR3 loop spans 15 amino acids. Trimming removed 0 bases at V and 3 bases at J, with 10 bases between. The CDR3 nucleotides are TGTGCCAGCAGCTTAGACCGGGAAAGGACAGATACGCAGTATTTT. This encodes CASSLDRERTDTQYF.

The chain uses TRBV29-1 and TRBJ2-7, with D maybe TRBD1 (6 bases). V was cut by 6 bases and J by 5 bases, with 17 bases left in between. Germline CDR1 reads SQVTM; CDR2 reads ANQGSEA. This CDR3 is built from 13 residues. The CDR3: CSVAGTSRNEQYF. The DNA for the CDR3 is TGCAGCGTGGCCGGGACATCGAGGAACGAGCAGTACTTC.

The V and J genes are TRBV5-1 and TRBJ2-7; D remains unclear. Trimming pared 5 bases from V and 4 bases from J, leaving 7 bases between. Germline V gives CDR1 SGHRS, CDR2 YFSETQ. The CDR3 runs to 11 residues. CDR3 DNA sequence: TGCGCCAGCAGGGGCTTATACGAGCAGTACTTC. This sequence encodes CASRGLYEQYF.